One and the same sample provided the 9 T cell receptor beta chains below, sequenced in a study of cytomegalovirus exposure and HLA in healthy donors. PCR involved 60 Vbeta and 13 Jbeta primers. The data were produced by immunoSEQ multiplex PCR, yet TCRdb's version contains in-frame clones alone and is incomplete. The table for this sample gives roughly 140,000 clones. The sample consisted of PBMCs. These receptor sequences come from a male donor in good health and CMV-seronegative.

This chain connects TRBV7-2 to TRBJ1-1; perhaps TRBD1 as D (5 bases). Trimming cost V 3 bases and J 10 bases, with 24 bases left between them. Germline loops: CDR1 SGHTA, CDR2 FQGNSA. The CDR3 totals 16 residues. CDR3 DNA: TGTGCCAGCAGCTTTACGACAGAATCCATGAAATTCGGAGCTTTCTTT. This sequence encodes CASSFTTESMKFGAFF.

The J gene is TRBJ1-2, the V gene TRBV6-5; a weak D match, TRBD1 (5 bases). The CDR3 covers 12 residues. Trimming removed 4 bases at V and 4 bases at J, with 7 bases between. The V gene's germline CDR1 is MNHEY and CDR2 SVGAGI. The CDR3 loop reads CASSLGAYGYTF. The CDR3 nucleotides are TGTGCCAGCAGTTTAGGGGCCTATGGCTACACCTTC.

J is TRBJ1-2 and V is TRBV18, with TRBD1 matching over 7 bases. V gave up 2 bases and J gave up 0 bases; unmatched junction bases: 9. Germline V CDR1 and CDR2: KGHSH, LQKENI. This CDR3 has 17 residues. The CDR3 protein is CASSPFGKGASNYGYTF. Here the CDR3 DNA reads TGTGCCAGCTCACCATTTGGGAAGGGGGCCTCTAACTATGGCTACACCTTC.

V usage is TRBV6-6 and J usage is TRBJ1-2; D is ambiguous. Germline assignment: CDR1 MNHNY and CDR2 SVGAGI (reference sequence). With 7 bases removed from V and 7 bases from J, the gap between germline ends came to 10 bases. The length of the CDR3 is 11 residues. CDR3: CASTQATGYTF. The CDR3 nucleotides read TGTGCCAGCACCCAAGCTACTGGCTACACCTTC.

The J gene is TRBJ2-7, the V gene TRBV6-5; D may be TRBD1 (5 bases). CDR3 length: 15 amino acids. Germline V gene data show CDR1 as MNHEY and CDR2 as SVGAGI. V gave up 7 bases and J gave up 2 bases, with 18 bases separating them. The CDR3 DNA follows: TGTGCCAGCACTTTTCAATGGGGCCAGGCCTACGAGCAGTACTTC. It codes for CASTFQWGQAYEQYF.

The gene calls are TRBV5-1 and TRBJ2-1; possibly TRBD2 for D (6 bases). Between the trimmed V and J ends, which lost 7 bases and 8 bases, there was a span of 16 bases. This CDR3 contains 13 residues. Germline V gene lookup returns CDR1 SGHRS and CDR2 YFSETQ. The CDR3, as DNA: TGCGCCAGCTCACGTAGCGGCGGGGATGAGCAGTTCTTC. Encoded protein: CASSRSGGDEQFF.

The V gene is TRBV2, the J gene TRBJ1-2; D is unclear. V was cut by 5 bases and J by 5 bases, with 12 bases left in between. The germline gives CDR1 SNHLY, CDR2 FYNNEI. The CDR3 runs to 13 residues. The CDR3 region is CASSNTSIYGYTF. CDR3 nucleotide sequence: TGTGCCAGCAGTAACACCTCAATTTATGGCTACACCTTC.

The genes are TRBV5-6 and TRBJ1-1; D remains unclear. Germline values: CDR1 SGHDT, CDR2 YYEEEE. The germline V and J ends were trimmed by 4 bases and 1 base, with 14 bases remaining between them. This CDR3 is 15 amino acids long. The CDR3 coding sequence is TGTGCCAGCAGCCCCAGTCGGCGGTGGAACACTGAAGCTTTCTTT. Its translation: CASSPSRRWNTEAFF.

V and J are TRBV6-5 and TRBJ2-5; TRBD1 is a possible D gene (6 bases). CDR3 size: 14 residues. Trimming left V 6 bases short and J 7 bases short, with 18 bases between. CDR1 MNHEY and CDR2 SVGAGI come from the germline V gene. For the CDR3, the DNA is TGTGCCAGCAGAAGGGACATTCCAAGGGGGACCCAGTACTTC. Its protein product is CASRRDIPRGTQYF.